Sequencing of this TCR beta chain was carried out in a study of cytomegalovirus exposure and HLA in healthy donors. Study in general: From donors who were HLA-typed, an early data release held 80 million to 85 million unique TCRs. Study-level points and caveats: Many donors shared some public TCRs, even though most TCR sequences were rare.

With regard to this clone: The antigen remains unidentified.

The CDR3 is 16 amino acids. The PCR ran on 60 Vbeta and 13 Jbeta primers. The table came from immunoSEQ multiplex PCR; TCRdb's copy has only in-frame clones and leaves some out. The table lists about 100,000 clones, approximately 80% of them singletons, with about 1.1% in the top ten. Sequencing was performed on PBMCs. The receptor comes from a woman under 30 in good health and CMV-seronegative. The gene calls are TRBV21-1 and TRBJ1-2; the table names TRBD1, a call not compared with the DNA. TRBV21-1 is a documented pseudogene. The DNA of the CDR3 is TGTGCCAGCAGCAAAGATCCAGGGCCAAATAACTATGGCTACACCTTC. This codes for CASSKDPGPNNYGYTF.